The source of this T cell receptor (beta chain) is a study of cytomegalovirus exposure and HLA in healthy donors. Across the study: It was reported in a later analysis that the approximately 110 validation repertoires used the same platform as the roughly 670 first-cohort repertoires.

This CDR3 comprises 11 residues. Germline CDR1 is SGHRS and CDR2 is YFSETQ. Trimming shortened V by 7 bases and J by 6 bases, and 9 bases separated the two germline ends. The repertoire was sequenced with immunoSEQ multiplex PCR; TCRdb's copy has only in-frame clones and lacks some. The sample records 200,000 or so clones, approximately 82% being singletons. The V call is TRBV5-1, the J call TRBJ2-3; perhaps TRBD1 as D (5 bases). The sequence derives from a woman younger than 45 in good health and CMV-seropositive. Material: PBMCs. CDR3 coding DNA: TGCGCCAGCTCAGCAGGGGATACGCAGTATTTT. It encodes CASSAGDTQYF. The full variable domain, completed using reference TRBV5-1 and TRBJ2-3, is KAGVTQTPRYLIKTRGQQVTLSCSPISGHRSVSWYQQTPGQGLQFLFEYFSETQRNKGNFPGRFSGRQFSNSRSEMNVSTLELGDSALYLCASSAGDTQYFGPGTRLTVL.